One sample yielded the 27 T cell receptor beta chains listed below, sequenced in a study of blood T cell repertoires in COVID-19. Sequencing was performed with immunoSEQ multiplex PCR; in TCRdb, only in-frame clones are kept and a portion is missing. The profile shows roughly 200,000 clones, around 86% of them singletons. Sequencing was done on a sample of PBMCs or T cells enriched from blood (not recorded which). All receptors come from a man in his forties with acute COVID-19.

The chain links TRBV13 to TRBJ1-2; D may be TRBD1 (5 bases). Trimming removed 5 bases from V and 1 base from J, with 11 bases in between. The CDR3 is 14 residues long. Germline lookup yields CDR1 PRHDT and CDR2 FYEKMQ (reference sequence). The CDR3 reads CASSLLQGNYGYTF. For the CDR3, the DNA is TGTGCCAGCAGCCTCCTGCAGGGTAACTATGGCTACACCTTC.

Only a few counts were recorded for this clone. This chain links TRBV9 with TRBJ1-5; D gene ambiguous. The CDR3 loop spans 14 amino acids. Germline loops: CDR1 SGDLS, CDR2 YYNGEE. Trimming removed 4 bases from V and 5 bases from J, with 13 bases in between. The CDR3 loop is CASSLLDDDQPQHF. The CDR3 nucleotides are TGTGCCAGCAGCTTATTAGATGATGATCAGCCCCAGCATTTT.

CDR3: CASSEEASAAETQYF. In nucleotides, the CDR3 is TGTGCCAGCAGTGAAGAGGCTAGCGCCGCGGAGACCCAGTACTTC. This chain uses TRBV2 with TRBJ2-5; tentative D call: TRBD2 (6 bases). From germline, CDR1 is SNHLY and CDR2 FYNNEI. This CDR3 is 15 amino acids long. Trimming cost V 1 base and J 5 bases, with 14 bases left between them.

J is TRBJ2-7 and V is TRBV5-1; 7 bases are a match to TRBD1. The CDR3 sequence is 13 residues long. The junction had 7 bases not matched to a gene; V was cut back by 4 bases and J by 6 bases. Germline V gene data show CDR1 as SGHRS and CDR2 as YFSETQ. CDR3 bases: TGCGCCAGCAGCCCTAGGGGGCGAGGCGAGCAGTACTTC. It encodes CASSPRGRGEQYF. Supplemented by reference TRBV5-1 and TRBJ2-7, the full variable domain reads KAGVTQTPRYLIKTRGQQVTLSCSPISGHRSVSWYQQTPGQGLQFLFEYFSETQRNKGNFPGRFSGRQFSNSRSEMNVSTLELGDSALYLCASSPRGRGEQYFGPGTRLTVT.

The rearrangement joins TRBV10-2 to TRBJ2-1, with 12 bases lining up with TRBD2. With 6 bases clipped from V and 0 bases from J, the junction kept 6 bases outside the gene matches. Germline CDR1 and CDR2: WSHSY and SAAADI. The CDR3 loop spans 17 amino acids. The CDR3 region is CASSGTSGSSSYNEQFF. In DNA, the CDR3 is TGCGCCAGCAGCGGGACTAGCGGGTCAAGCTCCTACAATGAGCAGTTCTTC.

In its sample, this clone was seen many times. Written as DNA, the CDR3 is TGTGCCATCAGTGGAGCGGGGGCGCAGGGCGAGCAGTACTTC. The encoded protein is CAISGAGAQGEQYF. J is TRBJ2-7 and V is TRBV10-3; TRBD2 aligns across 8 bases. This CDR3 region has 14 residues. Germline V gene sequence: CDR1 ENHRY, CDR2 SYGVKD. V lost 4 bases, J lost 6 bases, and 8 bases stayed unmatched.

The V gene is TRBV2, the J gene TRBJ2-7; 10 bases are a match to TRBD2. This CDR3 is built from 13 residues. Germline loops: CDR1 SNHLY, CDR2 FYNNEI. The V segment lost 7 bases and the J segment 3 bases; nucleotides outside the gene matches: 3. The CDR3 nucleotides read TGTGCCAGCACCCTAGCGGGAGTCTACGAGCAGTACTTC. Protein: CASTLAGVYEQYF.

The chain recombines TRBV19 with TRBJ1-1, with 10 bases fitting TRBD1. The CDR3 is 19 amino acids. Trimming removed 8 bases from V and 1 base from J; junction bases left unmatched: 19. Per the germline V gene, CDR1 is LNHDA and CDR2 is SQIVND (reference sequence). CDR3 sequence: CASHIETGTGAARNTEAFF. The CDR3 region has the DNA TGTGCCAGTCATATAGAGACAGGGACAGGGGCCGCCCGGAACACTGAAGCTTTCTTT.

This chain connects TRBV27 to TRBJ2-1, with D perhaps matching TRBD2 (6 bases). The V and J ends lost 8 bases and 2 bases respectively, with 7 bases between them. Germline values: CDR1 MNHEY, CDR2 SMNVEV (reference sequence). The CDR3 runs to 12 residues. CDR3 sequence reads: CASWGAYNEQFF. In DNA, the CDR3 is TGTGCCAGCTGGGGGGCCTACAATGAGCAGTTCTTC.

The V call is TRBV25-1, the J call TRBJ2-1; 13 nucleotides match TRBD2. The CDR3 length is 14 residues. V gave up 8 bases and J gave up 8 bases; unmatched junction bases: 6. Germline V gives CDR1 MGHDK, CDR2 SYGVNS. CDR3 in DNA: TGTGCCAGCGGACTAGCGGGAGATAGGCATGAGCAGTTCTTC. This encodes CASGLAGDRHEQFF.

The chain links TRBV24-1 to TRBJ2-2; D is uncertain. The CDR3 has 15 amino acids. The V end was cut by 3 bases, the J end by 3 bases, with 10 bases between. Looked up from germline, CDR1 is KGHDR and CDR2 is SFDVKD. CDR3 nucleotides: TGTGCCACCAGTGATCCAACACAGCACACCGGGGAGCTGTTTTTT. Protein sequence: CATSDPTQHTGELFF.

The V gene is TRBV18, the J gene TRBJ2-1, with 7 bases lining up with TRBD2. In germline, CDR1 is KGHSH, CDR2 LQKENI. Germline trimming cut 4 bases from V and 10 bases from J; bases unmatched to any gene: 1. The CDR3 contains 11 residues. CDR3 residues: CASSRGSEQFF. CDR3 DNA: TGTGCCAGCTCACGCGGGAGCGAGCAGTTCTTC.

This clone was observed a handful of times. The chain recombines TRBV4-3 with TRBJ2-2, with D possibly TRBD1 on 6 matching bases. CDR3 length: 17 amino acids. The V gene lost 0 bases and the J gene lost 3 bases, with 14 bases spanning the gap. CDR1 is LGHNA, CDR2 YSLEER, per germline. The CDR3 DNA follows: TGCGCCAGCAGCCAAGACGGCACAGGGCGACACACCGGGGAGCTGTTTTTT. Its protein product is CASSQDGTGRHTGELFF.

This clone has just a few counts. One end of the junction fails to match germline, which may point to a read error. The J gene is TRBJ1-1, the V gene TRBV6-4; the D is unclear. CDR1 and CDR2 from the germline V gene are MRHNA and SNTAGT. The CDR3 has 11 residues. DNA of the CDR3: TGTGCCACCCACATGAACAATGAAGCTTTCTTT. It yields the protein CATHMNNEAFF.

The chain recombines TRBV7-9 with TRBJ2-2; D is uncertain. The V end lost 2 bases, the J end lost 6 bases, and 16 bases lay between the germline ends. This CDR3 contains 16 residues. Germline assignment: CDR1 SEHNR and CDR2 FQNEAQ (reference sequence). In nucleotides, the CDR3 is TGTGCCAGCAGCTTAACACCCGGCGGTTGGGCCGGGGAGCTGTTTTTT. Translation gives CASSLTPGGWAGELFF.

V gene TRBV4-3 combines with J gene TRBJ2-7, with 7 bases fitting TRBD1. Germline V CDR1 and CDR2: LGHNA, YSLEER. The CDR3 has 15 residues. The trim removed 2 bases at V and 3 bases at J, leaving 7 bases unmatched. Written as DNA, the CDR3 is TGCGCCAGCAGCCAATCCCGGGACAGTCTCTACGAGCAGTACTTC. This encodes CASSQSRDSLYEQYF.

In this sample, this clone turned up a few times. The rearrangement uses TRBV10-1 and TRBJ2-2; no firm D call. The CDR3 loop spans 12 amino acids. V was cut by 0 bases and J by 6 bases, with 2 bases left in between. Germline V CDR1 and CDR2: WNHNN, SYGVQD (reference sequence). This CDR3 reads CASSESAGELFF. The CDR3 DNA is TGCGCCAGCAGTGAGTCCGCCGGGGAGCTGTTTTTT.

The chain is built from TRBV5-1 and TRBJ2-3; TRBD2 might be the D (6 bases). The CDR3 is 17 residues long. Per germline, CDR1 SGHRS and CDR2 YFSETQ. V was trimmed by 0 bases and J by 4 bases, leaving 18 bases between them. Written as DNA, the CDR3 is TGCGCCAGCAGCTTGGGGAGGGCCAGGTTGCTCGCAGATACGCAGTATTTT. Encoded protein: CASSLGRARLLADTQYF.

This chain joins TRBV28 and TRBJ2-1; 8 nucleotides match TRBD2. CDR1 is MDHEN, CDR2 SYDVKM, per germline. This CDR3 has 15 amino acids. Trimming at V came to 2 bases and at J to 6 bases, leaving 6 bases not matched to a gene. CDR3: CASSLLGLAVNEQFF. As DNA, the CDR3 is TGTGCCAGCAGTTTACTTGGACTAGCTGTCAATGAGCAGTTCTTC.

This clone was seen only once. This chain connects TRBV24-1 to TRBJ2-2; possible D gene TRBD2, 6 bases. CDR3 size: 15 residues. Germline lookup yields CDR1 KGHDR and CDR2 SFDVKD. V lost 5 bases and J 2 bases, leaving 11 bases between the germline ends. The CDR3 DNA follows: TGTGCCACCAGTGCATTGGGGACTAACACCGGGGAGCTGTTTTTT. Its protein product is CATSALGTNTGELFF.

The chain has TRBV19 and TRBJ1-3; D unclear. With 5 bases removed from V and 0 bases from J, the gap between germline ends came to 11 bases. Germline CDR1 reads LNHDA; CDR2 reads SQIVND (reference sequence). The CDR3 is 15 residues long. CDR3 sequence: CASSANRASGNTIYF. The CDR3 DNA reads TGTGCCAGTAGTGCAAACCGAGCCTCTGGAAACACCATATATTTT.

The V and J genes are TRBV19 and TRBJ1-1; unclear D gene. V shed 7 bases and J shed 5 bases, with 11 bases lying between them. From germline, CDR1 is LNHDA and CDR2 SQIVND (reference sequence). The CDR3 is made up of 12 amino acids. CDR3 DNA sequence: TGTGCCAGTACTTTATCGGGAACTGAAGCTTTCTTT. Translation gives CASTLSGTEAFF.

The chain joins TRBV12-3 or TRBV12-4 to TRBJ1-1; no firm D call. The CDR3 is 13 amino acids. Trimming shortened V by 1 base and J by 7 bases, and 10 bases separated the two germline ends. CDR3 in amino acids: CASSLGAGHEAFF. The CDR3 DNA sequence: TGTGCCAGCAGTTTAGGGGCAGGCCATGAAGCTTTCTTT.

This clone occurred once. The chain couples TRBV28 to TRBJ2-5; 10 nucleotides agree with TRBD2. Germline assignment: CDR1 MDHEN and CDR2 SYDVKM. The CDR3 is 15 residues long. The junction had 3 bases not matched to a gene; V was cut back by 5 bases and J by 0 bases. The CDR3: CASSRGLADQETQYF. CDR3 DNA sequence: TGTGCCAGCAGTCGCGGACTAGCGGACCAAGAGACCCAGTACTTC.

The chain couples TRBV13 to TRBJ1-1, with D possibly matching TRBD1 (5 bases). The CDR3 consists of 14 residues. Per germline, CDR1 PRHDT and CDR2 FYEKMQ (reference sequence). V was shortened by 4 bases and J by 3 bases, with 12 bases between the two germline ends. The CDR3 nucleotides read TGTGCCAGCAGCTGGGGGGAAGGCGACACTGAAGCTTTCTTT. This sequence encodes CASSWGEGDTEAFF.

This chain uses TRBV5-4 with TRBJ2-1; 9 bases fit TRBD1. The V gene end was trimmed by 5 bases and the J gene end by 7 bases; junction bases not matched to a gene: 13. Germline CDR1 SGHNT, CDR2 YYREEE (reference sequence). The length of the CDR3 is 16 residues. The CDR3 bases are TGTGCCAGCAGGGACCCGGGACAGGGTACGGATAATGAGCAGTTCTTC. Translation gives CASRDPGQGTDNEQFF.

CDR3 loop: CASSSGSGSNTEAFF. CDR3 nucleotide sequence: TGTGCCAGCAGTTCTGGGTCAGGGTCGAACACTGAAGCTTTCTTT. This chain links TRBV28 with TRBJ1-1; maybe TRBD1 (5 bases). CDR3 length: 15 residues. Germline CDR1 and CDR2: MDHEN and SYDVKM. Trimming took off 4 bases at V and 1 base at J, with 13 bases between the two ends.